One sample yielded the 22 T cell receptor beta chains listed below, sequenced in a study of blood T cell repertoires in COVID-19. The method was immunoSEQ multiplex PCR; TCRdb's version includes in-frame clones alone and lacks a portion of them. The table shows tens of thousands of clones, with over 75% occurring only once. Sequences were obtained from peripheral blood. The receptors were sampled from a man aged 65-85 years with active or convalescent COVID-19.

The chain employs TRBV27 and TRBJ2-7, with a weak D call TRBD2 (6 bases). The CDR3 extends over 16 amino acids. V was trimmed by 0 bases and J by 2 bases, leaving 14 bases between them. CDR1 and CDR2 (germline): MNHEY, SMNVEV (reference sequence). CDR3 sequence reads: CASSLSGSWEAYEQYF. The DNA of the CDR3 is TGTGCCAGCAGTTTATCGGGATCCTGGGAGGCCTACGAGCAGTACTTC.

The chain recombines TRBV7-8 with TRBJ1-1, with 11 bases matching TRBD1. V shed 5 bases, J shed 4 bases, and the junction held 6 bases outside the gene matches. The CDR3 sequence is 15 residues long. From germline, CDR1 is SGHVS and CDR2 FQNEAQ. The CDR3 sequence is CASSLGQGAVTEAFF. In DNA form, the CDR3 reads TGTGCCAGCAGCCTCGGACAGGGGGCTGTCACTGAAGCTTTCTTT.

The chain is built from TRBV3-1 (or the pseudogene TRBV3-2) and TRBJ2-2; D possibly corresponds to TRBD2 (5 bases). CDR1 is LGHDT, CDR2 YNNKEL, per germline (reference sequence). The V end was cut by 2 bases, the J end by 6 bases, with 7 bases between. The CDR3 contains 13 residues. As DNA, the CDR3 is TGTGCCAGCAGCCAATTGGGAGCCGGGGAGCTGTTTTTT. Residues: CASSQLGAGELFF.

Turning to this clone: One end of the junction fails to match germline, which may point to a read error. The chain is built from TRBV7-2 and TRBJ1-5; TRBD1 matches at 9 bases. CDR1 and CDR2 (germline): SGHTA, FQGNSA. The CDR3 has 15 amino acids. The CDR3 sequence: CASSLGTGQGQPQHF. The CDR3 DNA follows: TGTGCCAGTAGCTTAGGGACAGGGCAGGGGCAGCCCCAGCATTTT.

The J gene is TRBJ1-3, the V gene TRBV5-1; 7 bases align to TRBD1. CDR3 size: 15 residues. The germline V gene encodes CDR1 SGHRS and CDR2 YFSETQ. The junction had 6 bases not matched to a gene; V was cut back by 4 bases and J by 2 bases. The CDR3 region is CASSPGTAAGNTIYF. DNA of the CDR3: TGCGCCAGCAGCCCTGGGACAGCAGCTGGAAACACCATATATTTT.

This sequence joins TRBV4-2 and TRBJ2-3; possibly TRBD2 for D (5 bases). This CDR3 is 14 amino acids long. Germline V CDR1 and CDR2: LGHNA, YNFKEQ. V lost 0 bases to trimming and J lost 13 bases, with 17 bases between them. The CDR3 loop is CASSQDLATPGEYF. CDR3 bases: TGTGCCAGCAGCCAAGATCTCGCGACTCCCGGGGAGTATTTT.

The rearrangement uses TRBV2 and TRBJ1-5, with 8 bases fitting TRBD1. With V trimmed by 3 bases and J by 2 bases, 3 bases remained unmatched. This CDR3 has 15 amino acids. Germline assignment: CDR1 SNHLY and CDR2 FYNNEI. The CDR3 is CASSETTGGNQPQHF. In DNA form, the CDR3 reads TGTGCCAGCAGTGAGACGACAGGGGGCAATCAGCCCCAGCATTTT.

This clone is termed medium-sized. This rearrangement joins TRBV19 to TRBJ1-1, with no clear D. This CDR3 region has 13 residues. Germline-derived CDR1 and CDR2 are LNHDA and SQIVND (reference sequence). V gave up 3 bases and J gave up 1 base, with 6 bases separating them. The CDR3 DNA follows: TGTGCCAGTAGTATGGGGAGGAACACTGAAGCTTTCTTT. This sequence encodes CASSMGRNTEAFF.

This rearrangement joins TRBV9 to TRBJ2-3, with TRBD2 matching over 13 bases. CDR1 and CDR2 from the germline V gene are SGDLS and YYNGEE. Unmatched junction bases numbered 12, after V lost 3 bases and J lost 2 bases. CDR3 length equals 19 residues. The CDR3 DNA reads TGTGCCAGCAGCGCCTCCCTGAGGGGGACTAGCGGGGACACAGATACGCAGTATTTT. Protein product: CASSASLRGTSGDTDTQYF.

The CDR3 sequence: CATSDSQVGGEQFF. The DNA of the CDR3 is TGTGCCACCAGTGATAGTCAGGTTGGAGGTGAGCAGTTCTTC. The V gene is TRBV24-1, the J gene TRBJ2-1, with D perhaps matching TRBD2 (5 bases). Germline CDR1 is KGHDR and CDR2 is SFDVKD. The V end was cut by 3 bases, the J end by 9 bases, with 14 bases between. This CDR3 contains 14 residues.

This clone turned up a few times. The genes are TRBV6-6 and TRBJ1-5; 11 positions match TRBD1. The CDR3 runs 15 residues. V dropped 8 bases and J dropped 5; count of bases not matched to a gene: 8. Germline V gives CDR1 MNHNY, CDR2 SVGAGI (reference sequence). Written as DNA, the CDR3 is TGTGCCAGCGCCGGGACAGGGGGATCCTATCAGCCCCAGCATTTT. Amino acid sequence: CASAGTGGSYQPQHF.

This clone has only one observation. The chain links TRBV28 to TRBJ1-2; 9 nucleotides line up with TRBD1. The germline V gene encodes CDR1 MDHEN and CDR2 SYDVKM. After removal of 4 bases from V and 6 bases from J, the junction contained 12 bases not matched to a gene. The CDR3 runs 16 residues. The CDR3 reads CASSSQPGQGKDGYTF. The DNA of the CDR3 is TGTGCCAGCAGTTCCCAACCGGGACAGGGAAAAGATGGCTACACCTTC.

The V call is TRBV7-9, the J call TRBJ1-3; a weak D match, TRBD1 (6 bases). CDR1 SEHNR and CDR2 FQNEAQ come from the germline V gene (reference sequence). Trimming pared 3 bases from V and 5 bases from J, leaving 11 bases between. The CDR3 consists of 14 residues. The CDR3 DNA reads TGTGCCAGCAGCTTCCGGGACACTAGAAACACCATATATTTT. Residues: CASSFRDTRNTIYF. Drawing the rest from reference TRBV7-9 and TRBJ1-3, the complete variable domain is DTGVSQNPRHKITKRGQNVTFRCDPISEHNRLYWYRQTLGQGPEFLTYFQNEAQLEKSRLLSDRFSAERPKGSFSTLEIQRTEQGDSAMYLCASSFRDTRNTIYFGEGSWLTVV.

The rearrangement links TRBV3-1 (or the pseudogene TRBV3-2) to TRBJ2-7; possibly TRBD2 for D (6 bases). Germline V CDR1 and CDR2: LGHDT, YNNKEL (reference sequence). Between the trimmed V and J ends, which lost 4 bases and 2 bases, there was a span of 6 bases. The CDR3 runs 12 residues. DNA of the CDR3: TGTGCCAGCAGCCCGGGGGCCTACGAGCAGTACTTC. Translating gives CASSPGAYEQYF.

The chain employs TRBV15 and TRBJ2-3; D is undetermined. The V end lost 1 base, the J end lost 4 bases, and 3 bases lay between the germline ends. The germline CDR1 and CDR2 sequences are LNHNV and YYDKDF (reference sequence). This CDR3 is built from 12 residues. The CDR3 DNA reads as TGTGCCACCAGCAGAGCTCCAGATACGCAGTATTTT. Its translation is CATSRAPDTQYF. Full variable domain (missing parts from reference TRBV15 and TRBJ2-3): DAMVIQNPRYQVTQFGKPVTLSCSQTLNHNVMYWYQQKSSQAPKLLFHYYDKDFNNEADTPDNFQSRRPNTSFCFLDIRSPGLGDTAMYLCATSRAPDTQYFGPGTRLTVL.

V and J are TRBV3-1 (or the pseudogene TRBV3-2) and TRBJ2-1; 12 bases are a match to TRBD2. The junction had 6 bases not matched to a gene; V was cut back by 3 bases and J by 9 bases. The CDR3 sequence is 15 residues long. Germline V gene lookup returns CDR1 LGHDT and CDR2 YNNKEL (reference sequence). The CDR3 loop reads CASSHLAGGRFEQFF. The DNA of the CDR3 is TGTGCCAGCAGCCACCTAGCGGGGGGGCGTTTTGAGCAGTTCTTC.

The CDR3 loop reads CASSVGQAGYTGELFF. Here the CDR3 DNA reads TGTGCCAGCAGCGTAGGACAGGCCGGGTACACCGGGGAGCTGTTTTTT. The V and J genes are TRBV9 and TRBJ2-2; D may be TRBD1 (6 bases). Trimming shortened V by 0 bases and J by 3 bases, and 12 bases separated the two germline ends. This CDR3 has 16 residues. CDR1 is SGDLS, CDR2 YYNGEE, per germline.

The V call is TRBV15, the J call TRBJ2-3; 11 nucleotides line up with TRBD1. J was trimmed by 5 bases and V by 2 bases; bases with no gene match: 9. The CDR3 is made up of 17 amino acids. CDR1 LNHNV and CDR2 YYDKDF come from the germline V gene (reference sequence). CDR3 sequence reads: CATSRNLGDRGKDTQYF. The DNA for the CDR3 is TGTGCCACCAGCAGAAATCTTGGGGACAGGGGGAAAGATACGCAGTATTTT. Full variable domain (remainder filled in from reference TRBV15 and TRBJ2-3): DAMVIQNPRYQVTQFGKPVTLSCSQTLNHNVMYWYQQKSSQAPKLLFHYYDKDFNNEADTPDNFQSRRPNTSFCFLDIRSPGLGDTAMYLCATSRNLGDRGKDTQYFGPGTRLTVL.

The chain couples TRBV6-1 to TRBJ1-2; D is unclear. The V end was cut by 0 bases, the J end by 8 bases, with 7 bases between. CDR1 is MNHNS and CDR2 is SASEGT in the germline V gene. The length of the CDR3 is 12 residues. DNA of the CDR3: TGTGCCAGCAGTGAAGCGGTTGAGGGCTACACCTTC. Amino acids: CASSEAVEGYTF.

This clone was seen just once. The rearrangement links TRBV15 to TRBJ1-5; unclear D gene. This CDR3 is built from 17 residues. Germline lookup yields CDR1 LNHNV and CDR2 YYDKDF (reference sequence). V was shortened by 0 bases and J by 0 bases, with 12 bases between the two germline ends. CDR3 DNA: TGTGCCACCAGCAGAGATAGGTGGAGGAATAGCAATCAGCCCCAGCATTTT. Its protein is CATSRDRWRNSNQPQHF. Supplemented by reference TRBV15 and TRBJ1-5, the full variable domain reads DAMVIQNPRYQVTQFGKPVTLSCSQTLNHNVMYWYQQKSSQAPKLLFHYYDKDFNNEADTPDNFQSRRPNTSFCFLDIRSPGLGDTAMYLCATSRDRWRNSNQPQHFGDGTRLSIL.

The rearrangement uses TRBV3-1 (or the pseudogene TRBV3-2) and TRBJ1-2, with a weak D call TRBD1 (6 bases). The CDR3 extends over 13 amino acids. CDR1 is LGHDT, CDR2 YNNKEL, per germline (reference sequence). Trimming pared 2 bases from V and 8 bases from J, leaving 12 bases between. For the CDR3, the DNA is TGTGCCAGCAGCCAAAGACAGGACGGGGGCTACACCTTC. As protein: CASSQRQDGGYTF.

The chain carries TRBV28 and TRBJ1-6, with D unresolved. V was shortened by 3 bases and J by 7 bases, with 13 bases between the two germline ends. The length of the CDR3 is 15 residues. Germline V gives CDR1 MDHEN, CDR2 SYDVKM. The CDR3 loop reads CASSFGQDWNSPLHF. CDR3 bases: TGTGCCAGCAGTTTTGGTCAGGATTGGAATTCACCCCTCCACTTT.